This T cell receptor beta chain was captured in a study of vaccination effects on CD4 cells after COVID-19. A note on this clone: The target antigen is unknown.

The CDR3 totals 13 residues. Losses at the gene ends were 6 bases for V and 6 bases for J; bases not matched to a gene: 3. Before any sequencing was done, the ViraFEST assay used viral peptide pools to expand antigen-specific CD4+ T cells. Following an approximately 11-day culture, CD4+ T cells were purified. PCR-confirmed SARS-CoV-2 infection occurred in the person between March and December 2020. Profiling relied on immunoSEQ multiplex PCR, and the TCRdb table lists in-frame clones only, not all of them. Of 30,000 or so clones listed, 55% to 75% are singletons. The gene calls are TRBV12-3 or TRBV12-4 and TRBJ2-2; 8 nucleotides line up with TRBD1. The sample here was CD4+ T cells from PBMCs cultured with a peptide pool, taken before COVID-19 vaccination. The clonotype was recovered from a human donor who had a prior SARS-CoV-2 infection. The CDR3 loop is CASRMDRAGELFF. The CDR3 nucleotides are TGTGCCAGCAGGATGGACAGGGCCGGGGAGCTGTTTTTT.